This T cell receptor beta chain was sequenced for a study of spatial heterogeneity in lung cancer (dated by TCRdb to the late 2010s). Regarding the study in general: Beta-chain transcripts were consistently detected in greater numbers than alpha-chain transcripts, which likely reflects a higher abundance of beta-chain transcripts. TCR repertoire features were related to nonsynonymous mutation counts determined by whole-exome sequencing of tumor tissue. At surgery, both alpha and beta chains were TCR-sequenced in fewer than 250 tumor regions, about 64 matched nontumor lung samples and 56 PBMC samples. In the raw uncorrected reads, each unique combination of TCR and UMI appeared on average more than ten times. In non-small cell lung cancer, the study quantitatively compared TCR alpha and beta repertoires across several tumor regions, matched nontumor lung, and blood. Broad study findings and their caveats: Additional single-cell paired TCR alpha and beta sequencing was considered necessary to confirm, at a functional level, the hypothesis that regional TCRs recognize regional mutations.

V loses 6 bases of germline sequence and J loses 0 bases, and the interval between the two ends is 21 bases. CDR1 and CDR2 are drawn from the germline V gene (reference sequence): MNHEY, SMNVEV. The CDR3 holds 18 amino acids from the cysteine to the phenylalanine. CDR3 DNA is the only sequence kept; it has 54 bases, read in frame from the first base. The library relied on 5' RACE. The run used a NextSeq 500. In the TCR library protocol, a unique molecular identifier was attached to each TCR cDNA molecule so that PCR and sequencing errors could be corrected. The source study handled its data this way. TCR identification, UMI-based error correction and CDR3 extraction were performed with Decombinator tools. TCRs above a frequency of 2 per 1,000, corresponding to the top 1% of the tumor frequency distribution, were defined as expanded. Renyi diversity was computed with the R vegan package after each repertoire had been subsampled 100 times to 5,000 TCRs. CDR3 similarity networks were built from amino acid triplet string-kernel similarity, connecting CDR3s with pairwise similarity above 0.82. In-frame beta chains were kept once TCRdb had trimmed the public reads at Q25 with fastp and called clones with MiXCR. One record per CDR3 amino acid sequence lists the most common genes and DNA. TCRdb's processing, not the authors' own work, is the source of the V and J calls. A total of 2,000 or so distinct CDR3 sequences appear in this sample, 6% to 9% of them only once. In total, the top ten clones hold 10% to 13% of the sample.

This clonotype registers as medium-sized (0.01 to 0.1%) within its sample. The target of this receptor is not known. The input lacks base qualities; no much larger clone sits a single base away. This specimen's time point label, per the study, means: sample taken at primary tumor resection. Samples were obtained from approximately 72 patients with early-stage, untreated non-small cell lung cancer from the lung TRACERx cohort. Whole RNA extracted from tumor and nontumor lung tissue, or from cryopreserved PBMC samples, was used for TCR sequencing without cell sorting. A patient was chosen for TCR sequencing only when enough RNA was available from at least two tumor regions. Before being selected, tumor and adjacent nontumor lung specimens were reviewed by a lung pathologist.

The material was normal lung tissue next to the tumor, obtained at surgery. This sequence uses TRBV27 and TRBJ1-5; no D segment can be confidently identified. The source of this sequence is a female donor with early-stage non-small cell lung cancer. The CDR3 reads CASSPGSLLPYSNQPQHF. In nucleotides, the sequence is TGTGCCAGCAGCCCGGGATCGCTTTTACCCTATAGCAATCAGCCCCAGCATTTT.